The 30 T cell receptor beta chains in this list originate from one sample, sequenced in a study of shared clonotypes between healthy human individuals. Some clones are missing from TCRdb's copy, which holds only in-frame ones; the method was immunoSEQ multiplex PCR. The table records 750,000 to 1,000,000 clones, more than 85% of them present only once. As defined, naive CD8 cells were CD45RO-negative and positively selected for CCR7, with terminally differentiated effector memory CD45RA+ cells excluded. The sequencing sample was made of naive CD8+ T cells sorted from blood. These TCRs come from a man younger than 45 in good health.

The rearrangement links TRBV7-9 to TRBJ2-1; D call uncertain. The CDR3 runs to 16 residues. V was trimmed by 4 bases and J by 4 bases, leaving 17 bases between them. The germline gives CDR1 SEHNR, CDR2 FQNEAQ (reference sequence). CDR3 DNA sequence: TGTGCCAGCAGCTCAGGCACCAACCGTAGATACAATGAGCAGTTCTTC. It translates to CASSSGTNRRYNEQFF.

Comment on this clone: Other DNA sequences in this sample translate to the same CDR3. The rearrangement joins TRBV27 to TRBJ2-1; no firm D call. Germline CDR1 MNHEY, CDR2 SMNVEV (reference sequence). V lost 3 bases and J 8 bases, leaving 2 bases between the germline ends. The CDR3 length is 10 residues. The CDR3 nucleotides are TGTGCCAGCAGTTTGGATGAGCAGTTCTTC. It specifies CASSLDEQFF.

This clone was seen only once. This sequence joins TRBV6-1 and TRBJ2-1; 10 positions agree with TRBD2. The CDR3 length is 17 residues. V dropped 4 bases and J dropped 0; count of bases not matched to a gene: 6. Germline values: CDR1 MNHNS, CDR2 SASEGT. CDR3 nucleotide sequence: TGTGCCAGCAGTGGACTAGCGGGCATGGGCTCCTACAATGAGCAGTTCTTC. Translating it yields CASSGLAGMGSYNEQFF.

J is TRBJ2-1 and V is TRBV27; TRBD1 or TRBD2 may be the D gene (5 bases each). There are 14 residues in the CDR3. The germline gives CDR1 MNHEY, CDR2 SMNVEV (reference sequence). Trimming pared 3 bases from V and 7 bases from J, leaving 13 bases between. The CDR3 DNA reads TGTGCCAGCAGTTTCGCCGGGGCGATAAATGAGCAGTTCTTC. Translated, it gives CASSFAGAINEQFF.

The rearrangement joins TRBV5-1 to TRBJ2-6; no firm D call. Germline assignment: CDR1 SGHRS and CDR2 YFSETQ. Trimming removed 4 bases from V and 4 bases from J, with 9 bases in between. The CDR3 sequence is 14 residues long. The DNA of the CDR3 is TGCGCCAGCAGCCCCTCCGTGGGGGCCAACGTCCTGACTTTC. This translates into CASSPSVGANVLTF.

Turning to this clone: Other DNA sequences from this sample encode an identical CDR3 as well. The CDR3 protein is CASSLDGNQPQHF. CDR3 coding DNA: TGCGCCAGCAGCTTGGACGGCAATCAGCCCCAGCATTTT. The rearrangement joins TRBV5-1 to TRBJ1-5, with D uncertain. Germline CDR1 SGHRS, CDR2 YFSETQ. The CDR3 sequence is 13 residues long. V was shortened by 0 bases and J by 2 bases, with 3 bases between the two germline ends.

This rearrangement joins TRBV11-2 to TRBJ1-2; D possibly corresponds to TRBD1 (6 bases). The V gene lost 5 bases and the J gene lost 8 bases, with 21 bases spanning the gap. Per germline, CDR1 SGHAT and CDR2 FQNNGV. The CDR3 contains 15 residues. The CDR3 DNA reads as TGTGCCAGCAGCCCTTGGCACAGGGCCAGGAGCGGCTACACCTTC. Translated, it gives CASSPWHRARSGYTF.

The genes are TRBV11-2 and TRBJ2-7; D possibly corresponds to TRBD2 (6 bases). The CDR3 is 15 amino acids. Trimming took 5 bases from V and 6 from J, leaving 20 bases between them. Germline V gene lookup returns CDR1 SGHAT and CDR2 FQNNGV. CDR3 nucleotides: TGTGCCAGCAGCCAACTACCGGGGGTGGCGGGCGAGCAGTACTTC. Translation gives CASSQLPGVAGEQYF.

This chain connects TRBV27 to TRBJ2-3; 7 nucleotides agree with TRBD2. V trimming: 11 bases; J trimming: 5 bases; junction bases outside the gene matches: 13. The CDR3 consists of 14 residues. CDR1 and CDR2 (germline): MNHEY, SMNVEV (reference sequence). CDR3 in amino acids: CASHGGWGGDTQYF. The CDR3 nucleotides are TGTGCCTCCCACGGCGGATGGGGGGGAGATACGCAGTATTTT.

The genes are TRBV28 and TRBJ2-2; TRBD2 agrees at 10 bases. The V gene's germline CDR1 is MDHEN and CDR2 SYDVKM. The trim removed 2 bases at V and 6 bases at J, leaving 3 bases unmatched. The CDR3 is 15 amino acids. CDR3 loop: CASSLIAGGPGELFF. The DNA of the CDR3 is TGTGCCAGCAGTTTAATAGCGGGAGGACCCGGGGAGCTGTTTTTT.

The DNA of the CDR3 is TGTGCCAGCTCACCGCCCGGGACACTAATTCAGCCCCAGCATTTT. Residues: CASSPPGTLIQPQHF. The V gene is TRBV18, the J gene TRBJ1-5; possibly TRBD1 for D (6 bases). In germline, CDR1 is KGHSH, CDR2 LQKENI. V lost 3 bases and J 6 bases, leaving 15 bases between the germline ends. This CDR3 is 15 amino acids long. Complete variable domain (other parts from reference TRBV18 and TRBJ1-5): NAGVMQNPRHLVRRRGQEARLRCSPMKGHSHVYWYRQLPEEGLKFMVYLQKENIIDESGMPKERFSAEFPKEGPSILRIQQVVRGDSAAYFCASSPPGTLIQPQHFGDGTRLSIL.

The chain has TRBV27 and TRBJ2-3; 7 bases fit TRBD1. The CDR3 sequence is 16 residues long. J gave up 4 bases and V 5 bases, and 12 bases lay outside the gene matches. Germline V lookup: CDR1 MNHEY, CDR2 SMNVEV (reference sequence). The CDR3 DNA reads TGTGCCAGCAGTCCCAGACAGGGTGAGCTTGCAGATACGCAGTATTTT. It translates to CASSPRQGELADTQYF.

The chain has TRBV7-2 and TRBJ2-3; no clear D gene. This CDR3 is built from 13 residues. Germline assignment: CDR1 SGHTA and CDR2 FQGNSA. The V end was cut by 6 bases, the J end by 0 bases, with 7 bases between. For the CDR3, the DNA is TGTGCCAGCAGAGACGAAAGCACAGATACGCAGTATTTT. Its protein is CASRDESTDTQYF.

The chain links TRBV6-5 to TRBJ2-7; 8 bases fit TRBD1. Germline trimming cut 4 bases from V and 7 bases from J; bases unmatched to any gene: 9. The CDR3 runs 14 residues. The germline V gene has CDR1 MNHEY and CDR2 SVGAGI. CDR3 nucleotides: TGTGCCAGCAGTTTGTTTGGGACAGGTGGTGAGCAGTACTTC. Encoded protein: CASSLFGTGGEQYF.

The chain links TRBV11-3 to TRBJ2-1, with a weak D call TRBD1 (5 bases). The CDR3 has 14 amino acids. V lost 5 bases, J lost 9 bases, and 17 bases lay in between. Germline V CDR1 and CDR2: SGHNT, YENEEA. CDR3 protein: CASSPQGWQGEQFF. CDR3 nucleotides: TGTGCCAGCAGCCCACAAGGTTGGCAGGGTGAGCAGTTCTTC.

The chain joins TRBV11-3 to TRBJ2-7; D is perhaps TRBD2 (6 bases). V dropped 5 bases and J dropped 6 bases, with 17 bases sitting between them. The CDR3 runs 14 residues. From germline, CDR1 is SGHNT and CDR2 YENEEA. In DNA, the CDR3 is TGTGCCAGCAGCCCTCCGTCGGGGGTTAGCGAGCAGTACTTC. Translated, it gives CASSPPSGVSEQYF. The full variable domain, with the rest looked up from reference TRBV11-3 and TRBJ2-7, is EAGVVQSPRYKIIEKKQPVAFWCNPISGHNTLYWYLQNLGQGPELLIRYENEEAVDDSQLPKDRFSAERLKGVDSTLKIQPAELGDSAVYLCASSPPSGVSEQYFGPGTRLTVT.

For the CDR3, the DNA is TGTGCCAGCAGCTCGGGGGACAGGGATCGGTACGAGCAGTACTTC. Its protein product is CASSSGDRDRYEQYF. The gene calls are TRBV7-9 and TRBJ2-7, with TRBD1 matching over 9 bases. The CDR3 contains 15 residues. From germline, CDR1 is SEHNR and CDR2 FQNEAQ (reference sequence). Unmatched junction bases numbered 8, after V lost 4 bases and J lost 4 bases.

This chain joins TRBV6-6 and TRBJ2-7; the match to TRBD1 covers 7 bases. Trimming at V came to 6 bases and at J to 4 bases, leaving 6 bases not matched to a gene. This CDR3 region has 13 residues. The germline gives CDR1 MNHNY, CDR2 SVGAGI (reference sequence). For the CDR3, the DNA is TGTGCCAGCAGCATTGACAGGGAATACGAGCAGTACTTC. Its protein product is CASSIDREYEQYF.

The chain links TRBV19 to TRBJ2-1, with 12 positions matching TRBD1. The trim removed 2 bases at V and 10 bases at J, leaving 6 bases unmatched. Germline V gene sequence: CDR1 LNHDA, CDR2 SQIVND (reference sequence). The CDR3 sequence is 15 residues long. The CDR3 reads CASSILGTGGDEQFF. For the CDR3, the DNA is TGTGCCAGTAGTATACTCGGGACAGGGGGCGACGAGCAGTTCTTC.

The chain has TRBV5-6 and TRBJ2-7; D is unresolved. V lost 0 bases to trimming and J lost 4 bases, with 8 bases between them. The CDR3 has 13 residues. Germline assignment: CDR1 SGHDT and CDR2 YYEEEE. Written as DNA, the CDR3 is TGTGCCAGCAGCTTGGCACAACGGTACGAGCAGTACTTC. It yields the protein CASSLAQRYEQYF.

The chain recombines TRBV28 with TRBJ1-1, with a tentative D call TRBD1 (6 bases). CDR3 length: 14 amino acids. CDR1 MDHEN and CDR2 SYDVKM come from the germline V gene. V was trimmed by 6 bases and J by 5 bases, leaving 16 bases between them. The DNA of the CDR3 is TGTGCCAGCAGGATCTGGGGGCAGGTTACTGAAGCTTTCTTT. Protein: CASRIWGQVTEAFF.

The J gene is TRBJ2-7, the V gene TRBV27, with a tentative D call TRBD1 (6 bases). Trimming removed 6 bases at V and 2 bases at J, with 14 bases between. The CDR3 length is 14 residues. The V gene's germline CDR1 is MNHEY and CDR2 SMNVEV (reference sequence). The CDR3 protein is CASSPDRRTYEQYF. CDR3 nucleotides: TGTGCCAGCAGCCCGGACAGAAGGACCTACGAGCAGTACTTC.

V is TRBV7-9 and J is TRBJ2-3; D is perhaps TRBD2 (5 bases). The germline CDR1 and CDR2 sequences are SEHNR and FQNEAQ (reference sequence). Deletions cut 4 bases from V and 1 base from J, with 12 bases between. The CDR3 consists of 15 residues. CDR3 region: CASSSLLSGTDTQYF. The CDR3 coding sequence is TGTGCCAGCAGCTCCCTCCTTAGCGGCACAGATACGCAGTATTTT. The whole variable domain, filled in from reference TRBV7-9 and TRBJ2-3, reads DTGVSQNPRHKITKRGQNVTFRCDPISEHNRLYWYRQTLGQGPEFLTYFQNEAQLEKSRLLSDRFSAERPKGSFSTLEIQRTEQGDSAMYLCASSSLLSGTDTQYFGPGTRLTVL.

This clone has just a few counts. This chain uses TRBV27 with TRBJ2-1; TRBD1 matches 9 bases. Germline V gene data show CDR1 as MNHEY and CDR2 as SMNVEV (reference sequence). This CDR3 comprises 15 residues. After removal of 6 bases from V and 2 bases from J, the junction contained 5 bases not matched to a gene. CDR3 sequence: CASSHDRGTYNEQFF. Here the CDR3 DNA reads TGTGCCAGCAGCCACGACAGGGGGACCTACAATGAGCAGTTCTTC.

The chain recombines TRBV25-1 with TRBJ2-1; the D gene is possibly TRBD2 (6 bases). This CDR3 is built from 16 residues. Germline V gene data show CDR1 as MGHDK and CDR2 as SYGVNS. Trimming pared 0 bases from V and 0 bases from J, leaving 9 bases between. This CDR3 is CASSEYSGISYNEQFF. Written as DNA, the CDR3 is TGTGCCAGCAGTGAATATAGCGGAATCTCCTACAATGAGCAGTTCTTC. The variable domain in full, completed from reference TRBV25-1 and TRBJ2-1, reads EADIYQTPRYLVIGTGKKITLECSQTMGHDKMYWYQQDPGMELHLIHYSYGVNSTEKGDLSSESTVSRIRTEHFPLTLESARPSHTSQYLCASSEYSGISYNEQFFGPGTRLTVL.

As DNA, the CDR3 is TGTGCCATCATTAAGAACACTTCCTACGAGCAGTACTTC. This sequence encodes CAIIKNTSYEQYF. The chain recombines TRBV10-3 with TRBJ2-7; no reliable D call. This CDR3 contains 13 residues. The germline V gene has CDR1 ENHRY and CDR2 SYGVKD. The ends were cut back, 7 bases at V and 1 base at J, with 11 bases in the middle.

V and J are TRBV28 and TRBJ2-7; TRBD1 matches at 8 bases. This CDR3 contains 14 residues. Germline V lookup: CDR1 MDHEN, CDR2 SYDVKM. J lost 4 bases, V lost 10 bases, and 12 bases had no gene match. Here the CDR3 reads CAIGETGVFYEQYF. The CDR3 region has the DNA TGTGCCATCGGGGAGACAGGGGTCTTTTACGAGCAGTACTTC.

The rearrangement uses TRBV27 and TRBJ1-1; D is perhaps TRBD1 (5 bases). Trimming cost V 7 bases and J 8 bases, with 17 bases left between them. This CDR3 spans 13 amino acids. The germline V gene has CDR1 MNHEY and CDR2 SMNVEV (reference sequence). This chain's CDR3 is CASKDQPRDEAFF. CDR3 DNA sequence: TGTGCCAGCAAAGACCAACCCCGGGACGAAGCTTTCTTT.

This clone was seen just once. The chain uses TRBV30 and TRBJ1-5; D is undetermined. Trimming left V 0 bases short and J 2 bases short, with 11 bases between. The germline V gene has CDR1 GTSNPN and CDR2 SVGIG (reference sequence). This CDR3 spans 15 amino acids. The CDR3 region has the DNA TGTGCCTGGAGTGTATCGGTCACCGGCAATCAGCCCCAGCATTTT. Translating gives CAWSVSVTGNQPQHF. Combining the CDR3 with reference TRBV30 and TRBJ1-5 gives the whole variable domain SQTIHQWPATLVQPVGSPLSLECTVEGTSNPNLYWYRQAAGRGLQLLFYSVGIGQISSEVPQNLSASRPQDRQFILSSKKLLLSDSGFYLCAWSVSVTGNQPQHFGDGTRLSIL.

The chain has TRBV6-6 and TRBJ2-7, with D maybe TRBD1 (5 bases). The length of the CDR3 is 15 residues. Germline assignment: CDR1 MNHNY and CDR2 SVGAGI (reference sequence). The germline V and J ends were trimmed by 2 bases and 3 bases, with 14 bases remaining between them. CDR3 sequence: CASSYATEKNYEQYF. The CDR3 nucleotides are TGTGCCAGCAGTTACGCGACAGAGAAGAACTACGAGCAGTACTTC.